Following are 13 T cell receptor beta chains from one sample sequenced in a study of T cell responses to AZD1222 COVID-19 vaccine. Profiled with immunoSEQ multiplex PCR; TCRdb holds only in-frame clones, not every one. The data show around 83,000 clones, 86% seen once. The sequencing here drew on peripheral blood, taken on day 0 of AZD1222 vaccination. The source of these receptors is an adult in good health.

The chain recombines TRBV5-1 with TRBJ1-3; D is undetermined. The CDR3 is 15 residues long. V was cut by 0 bases and J by 0 bases, with 7 bases left in between. Germline V gene data show CDR1 as SGHRS and CDR2 as YFSETQ. CDR3 DNA sequence: TGCGCCAGCAGCTTGGACCCGGGCTCTGGAAACACCATATATTTT. Translation: CASSLDPGSGNTIYF.

V is TRBV11-2 and J is TRBJ1-6; maybe TRBD1 (6 bases). There are 15 residues in the CDR3. V was trimmed by 2 bases and J by 10 bases, leaving 15 bases between them. Germline assignment: CDR1 SGHAT and CDR2 FQNNGV. This CDR3 reads CASSLLAGTTSPLHF. The CDR3, as DNA: TGTGCCAGCAGCTTATTGGCAGGGACAACATCACCCCTCCACTTT.

This chain uses TRBV28 with TRBJ1-2; D may be TRBD1 (5 bases). This CDR3 spans 15 amino acids. Trimming stripped 5 bases from V and 4 bases from J, with 17 bases between. Germline loops: CDR1 MDHEN, CDR2 SYDVKM. CDR3 sequence: CASSPGTASPYGYTF. Written as DNA, the CDR3 is TGTGCCAGCAGTCCGGGGACCGCTTCCCCCTATGGCTACACCTTC.

V and J are TRBV2 and TRBJ2-6, with 9 bases that match TRBD1. CDR3 size: 17 residues. With V trimmed by 5 bases and J by 3 bases, 8 bases remained unmatched. Germline CDR1 SNHLY, CDR2 FYNNEI. CDR3 nucleotide sequence: TGTGCCAGCAGTCTAACAGGGGGCGTGGGTGGGGCCAACGTCCTGACTTTC. This sequence encodes CASSLTGGVGGANVLTF.

This clone was counted between two and nine times. The chain has TRBV28 and TRBJ2-3; TRBD2 aligns across 12 bases. The germline V gene has CDR1 MDHEN and CDR2 SYDVKM. The CDR3 has 17 amino acids. With 6 bases clipped from V and 1 base from J, the junction kept 8 bases outside the gene matches. Here the CDR3 reads CASSPSGRARGTDTQYF. In DNA, the CDR3 is TGTGCCAGCAGCCCTAGCGGGAGGGCCCGGGGCACAGATACGCAGTATTTT.

The chain joins TRBV7-6 to TRBJ2-5, with 10 nucleotides matching TRBD2. The CDR3 runs 18 residues. V trimming: 1 base; J trimming: 3 bases; junction bases outside the gene matches: 11. CDR1 is SGHVS, CDR2 FNYEAQ, per germline. DNA of the CDR3: TGTGCCAGCAGCTTAGTATACTCCCTAGCGGGGGATAAAGAGACCCAGTACTTC. Protein product: CASSLVYSLAGDKETQYF.

The chain couples TRBV4-3 to TRBJ2-7, with 9 bases aligning to TRBD2. The CDR3 is 16 amino acids. J gave up 0 bases and V 0 bases, and 3 bases lay outside the gene matches. Germline CDR1 reads LGHNA; CDR2 reads YSLEER. The CDR3, as DNA: TGCGCCAGCAGCCAAGACGTAGCGGGAGTCTCCTACGAGCAGTACTTC. Translation gives CASSQDVAGVSYEQYF.

This chain uses TRBV20-1 with TRBJ1-3; 8 positions match TRBD1. The V gene's germline CDR1 is DFQATT and CDR2 SNEGSKA (reference sequence). The ends lost 3 bases at V and 2 bases at J; junction bases unmatched: 6. CDR3 length equals 15 residues. CDR3 DNA sequence: TGCAGTGCTAGTCGGACAGGGTCAGCTGGAAACACCATATATTTT. It codes for CSASRTGSAGNTIYF.

This CDR3 reads CASRDRGPLYGYTF. CDR3 nucleotides: TGTGCCAGCAGGGACAGGGGACCACTCTATGGCTACACCTTC. The rearrangement uses TRBV27 and TRBJ1-2; 9 bases fit TRBD1. This CDR3 is built from 14 residues. CDR1 is MNHEY, CDR2 SMNVEV, per germline (reference sequence). V gave up 6 bases and J gave up 4 bases; unmatched junction bases: 6.

The DNA for the CDR3 is TGTGCCAGCAGCTTAGGGGCCGACAGTAGGCATGAAAAACTGTTTTTT. Translating gives CASSLGADSRHEKLFF. The V gene is TRBV7-9, the J gene TRBJ1-4; a weak D match, TRBD1 (5 bases). Germline V gene sequence: CDR1 SEHNR, CDR2 FQNEAQ (reference sequence). V lost 1 base and J lost 6, with 15 bases in between. This CDR3 comprises 16 residues.

V usage is TRBV12-5 and J usage is TRBJ1-2, with D unresolved. Germline CDR1 and CDR2: LGHNT and FRNRAP. V lost 5 bases to trimming and J lost 0 bases, with 7 bases between them. This CDR3 contains 13 residues. CDR3 DNA: TGTGCTAGTGGTCCTTCAACTAACTATGGCTACACCTTC. Its protein product is CASGPSTNYGYTF. Combining the CDR3 with reference TRBV12-5 and TRBJ1-2 gives the whole variable domain DARVTQTPRHKVTEMGQEVTMRCQPILGHNTVFWYRQTMMQGLELLAYFRNRAPLDDSGMPKDRFSAEMPDATLATLKIQPSEPRDSAVYFCASGPSTNYGYTFGSGTRLTVV.

The genes are TRBV4-2 and TRBJ2-1; 7 positions match TRBD2. Germline CDR1 LGHNA, CDR2 YNFKEQ. This CDR3 region has 18 residues. V shed 1 base, J shed 5 bases, and the junction held 14 bases outside the gene matches. CDR3 sequence reads: CASSQGARLGLDNNEQFF. The CDR3 DNA follows: TGTGCCAGCAGCCAAGGAGCTCGGCTAGGACTAGATAACAATGAGCAGTTCTTC.

This chain joins TRBV11-2 and TRBJ2-1; perhaps TRBD1 as D (6 bases). The V end lost 4 bases, the J end lost 2 bases, and 12 bases lay between the germline ends. The V gene's germline CDR1 is SGHAT and CDR2 FQNNGV. This CDR3 has 15 amino acids. The CDR3 nucleotides are TGTGCCAGCAGCTGGGTGAAGGGGGCCTACAATGAGCAGTTCTTC. The encoded protein is CASSWVKGAYNEQFF.